The 18 T cell receptor beta chains below all came from one sample that was sequenced in a study of OX40 agonist ivuxolimab in advanced cancers. The method was immunoSEQ multiplex PCR; TCRdb's version includes in-frame clones alone and lacks a portion of them. Here the sample spans approximately 54,000 clones, almost 90% being singletons. This sample comprised CD4+ or CD8+ T cells sorted from blood, obtained in a trial of the OX40 agonist ivuxolimab. These receptors all come from an adult with an advanced solid tumor such as melanoma, head and neck, liver or kidney cancer.

The gene calls are TRBV9 and TRBJ1-1; D remains ambiguous. V was clipped by 0 bases and J by 1 base, with 7 bases between them. Germline-derived CDR1 and CDR2 are SGDLS and YYNGEE. The CDR3 is made up of 14 amino acids. The CDR3 DNA is TGTGCCAGCAGCGTAGGGTCTCAGAACACTGAAGCTTTCTTT. It encodes CASSVGSQNTEAFF.

Only a few counts were recorded for this clone. This chain links TRBV5-1 with TRBJ2-3; no clear D. V shed 7 bases and J shed 0 bases, with 6 bases lying between them. Germline CDR1 and CDR2: SGHRS and YFSETQ. This CDR3 has 12 amino acids. The CDR3 DNA reads TGCGCCAGCTCGGGCAGCACAGATACGCAGTATTTT. Translated, it gives CASSGSTDTQYF.

The chain uses TRBV4-1 and TRBJ2-7; no reliable D call. This CDR3 spans 15 amino acids. Looked up from germline, CDR1 is MGHRA and CDR2 is YSYEKL. Trimming took off 4 bases at V and 6 bases at J, with 19 bases between the two ends. The CDR3 loop is CASSPPDPRPLEQYF. The CDR3, as DNA: TGCGCCAGCAGCCCACCGGACCCCAGGCCTCTCGAGCAGTACTTC.

The rearrangement joins TRBV11-2 to TRBJ1-5; TRBD1 aligns across 8 bases. This CDR3 has 15 residues. V lost 5 bases, J lost 5 bases, and 8 bases stayed unmatched. Germline assignment: CDR1 SGHAT and CDR2 FQNNGV. In DNA, the CDR3 is TGTGCCAGCAGCACCAGGGGGCGTCCGTATCAGCCCCAGCATTTT. It specifies CASSTRGRPYQPQHF.

The chain couples TRBV6-5 to TRBJ2-2; 9 bases match TRBD2. Germline CDR1 reads MNHEY; CDR2 reads SVGAGI. J was trimmed by 3 bases and V by 6 bases; bases with no gene match: 2. CDR3 length: 14 residues. CDR3: CASSLAGYTGELFF. In nucleotides, the CDR3 is TGTGCCAGCAGCCTAGCGGGGTACACCGGGGAGCTGTTTTTT.

The V gene is TRBV7-6, the J gene TRBJ1-5; D is perhaps TRBD1 (6 bases). Trimming took off 5 bases at V and 5 bases at J, with 16 bases between the two ends. Germline CDR1 SGHVS, CDR2 FNYEAQ. The CDR3 length is 15 residues. CDR3 region: CASSITGSGDQPQHF. The CDR3 bases are TGTGCCAGCAGCATAACAGGGTCGGGGGATCAGCCCCAGCATTTT.

This rearrangement joins TRBV6-5 to TRBJ1-5; TRBD1 is a possible D gene (5 bases). The ends were cut back, 8 bases at V and 10 bases at J, with 12 bases in the middle. This CDR3 has 11 residues. CDR1 MNHEY and CDR2 SVGAGI come from the germline V gene. CDR3 sequence: CASQRQPPQHF. CDR3 in DNA: TGTGCCAGCCAGAGACAGCCTCCCCAGCATTTT.

The V and J genes are TRBV30 and TRBJ1-3; D gene uncertain. This CDR3 is built from 12 residues. CDR1 and CDR2 from the germline V gene are GTSNPN and SVGIG (reference sequence). Trimming removed 4 bases at V and 3 bases at J, with 7 bases between. The CDR3 DNA reads TGTGCCTGGAAGAGGGATGGAAACACCATATATTTT. Amino acid sequence: CAWKRDGNTIYF.

This chain joins TRBV15 and TRBJ2-2; no clear D. The V end lost 8 bases, the J end lost 2 bases, and 21 bases lay between the germline ends. Germline V gene lookup returns CDR1 LNHNV and CDR2 YYDKDF (reference sequence). This CDR3 is 17 amino acids long. The CDR3 DNA reads as TGTGCCACCCCCCCGGTACCAGACGGAACCAACACCGGGGAGCTGTTTTTT. Translating gives CATPPVPDGTNTGELFF.

The chain carries TRBV18 and TRBJ1-6, with D uncertain. The CDR3 runs to 17 residues. Germline V gene sequence: CDR1 KGHSH, CDR2 LQKENI. The V end was cut by 1 base, the J end by 8 bases, with 18 bases between. The CDR3 sequence is CASSPRQTGFRDSPLHF. The CDR3 nucleotides read TGTGCCAGCTCACCACGCCAAACGGGTTTTCGGGATTCACCCCTCCACTTT.

The rearrangement links TRBV5-6 to TRBJ2-5; TRBD2 aligns across 10 bases. CDR3 length equals 15 residues. Germline loops: CDR1 SGHDT, CDR2 YYEEEE. The trim removed 2 bases at V and 2 bases at J, leaving 3 bases unmatched. The CDR3 reads CASSLRLAGQETQYF. As DNA, the CDR3 is TGTGCCAGCAGCTTACGACTAGCGGGTCAAGAGACCCAGTACTTC.

The V call is TRBV21-1, the J call TRBJ1-5; TRBD1 is the table's D call and was not checked against the DNA. TRBV21-1 is a listed pseudogene. The CDR3 spans 17 residues. CDR3 residues: CASSNGQGAIGNQPQHF. CDR3 in DNA: TGTGCCAGCAGCAACGGACAGGGGGCGATCGGCAATCAGCCCCAGCATTTT.

This CDR3 reads CASSEFLWGQGDYEQYF. The CDR3 nucleotides are TGTGCCAGCAGTGAATTTTTATGGGGACAGGGAGACTACGAGCAGTACTTC. The chain recombines TRBV6-1 with TRBJ2-7; 9 positions match TRBD1. Germline V CDR1 and CDR2: MNHNS, SASEGT. This CDR3 comprises 17 residues. V was clipped by 2 bases and J by 3 bases; unmatched bases: 11.

The chain uses TRBV6-1 and TRBJ1-5; 7 positions match TRBD1. Germline CDR1 reads MNHNS; CDR2 reads SASEGT. V was pared by 4 bases and J by 5 bases, with 5 bases of the junction left unmatched. There are 14 residues in the CDR3. In DNA form, the CDR3 reads TGTGCCAGCAGTGGGACAGGAGGGGATCAGCCCCAGCATTTT. This translates into CASSGTGGDQPQHF.

The chain carries TRBV2 and TRBJ2-3, with 7 bases identical to TRBD2. Per the germline V gene, CDR1 is SNHLY and CDR2 is FYNNEI. Trimming cost V 5 bases and J 1 base; bases outside gene matches: 3. The CDR3 totals 14 residues. CDR3 amino acids: CASSLTSGTDTQYF. CDR3 sequence (DNA): TGTGCCAGCAGTCTTACTAGCGGCACAGATACGCAGTATTTT. Full variable domain (rest looked up from reference TRBV2 and TRBJ2-3): EPEVTQTPSHQVTQMGQEVILRCVPISNHLYFYWYRQILGQKVEFLVSFYNNEISEKSEIFDDQFSVERPDGSNFTLKIRSTKLEDSAMYFCASSLTSGTDTQYFGPGTRLTVL.

The chain has TRBV5-1 and TRBJ2-5; unclear D gene. The CDR3 runs 14 residues. Trimming took off 0 bases at V and 5 bases at J, with 11 bases between the two ends. Germline values: CDR1 SGHRS, CDR2 YFSETQ. The CDR3 region has the DNA TGCGCCAGCAGCTTGGTCCGCGTGTCCGAGACCCAGTACTTC. Translated, it gives CASSLVRVSETQYF.

This rearrangement joins TRBV5-1 to TRBJ1-1, with D perhaps TRBD1 (5 bases). This CDR3 is 13 amino acids long. The germline V gene has CDR1 SGHRS and CDR2 YFSETQ. The V end was cut by 0 bases, the J end by 4 bases, with 7 bases between. The CDR3 DNA reads as TGCGCCAGCAGCTTGGAGGGGTTCACTGAAGCTTTCTTT. It encodes CASSLEGFTEAFF.

The chain carries TRBV6-6 and TRBJ1-4, with D possibly TRBD1 on 6 matching bases. This CDR3 is built from 14 residues. The germline V gene encodes CDR1 MNHNY and CDR2 SVGAGI (reference sequence). The V end lost 2 bases, the J end lost 7 bases, and 11 bases lay between the germline ends. CDR3 DNA: TGTGCCAGCAGTTACGGGGGGCTTGGTGAAAAACTGTTTTTT. Encoded protein: CASSYGGLGEKLFF.